These 5 T cell receptor beta chains originate from one sample sequenced in a study of control samples from healthy donors and cancer patients. Assay: immunoSEQ multiplex PCR; the TCRdb copy retains only in-frame clones and omits some. The sample lists about 130,000 clones; approximately 92% were seen once. The sample was blood. These receptors all come from a man aged 35 to 55 in good health.

The chain is built from TRBV5-1 and TRBJ2-7; D not resolved. Germline CDR1 is SGHRS and CDR2 is YFSETQ. Between the trimmed V and J ends, which lost 0 bases and 4 bases, there was a span of 8 bases. This CDR3 has 13 amino acids. The CDR3 spells CASSLAAEYEQYF. CDR3 in DNA: TGCGCCAGCAGCTTGGCCGCGGAATACGAGCAGTACTTC.

V and J are TRBV7-2 and TRBJ2-3; TRBD1 might be the D (5 bases). The CDR3 loop spans 14 amino acids. V was pared by 5 bases and J by 8 bases, with 17 bases between. Germline V gene sequence: CDR1 SGHTA, CDR2 FQGNSA. Here the CDR3 reads CASSPRQRSVTQYF. CDR3 DNA: TGTGCCAGCAGCCCTCGACAGCGATCAGTTACGCAGTATTTT. Full variable domain (rest looked up from reference TRBV7-2 and TRBJ2-3): GAGVSQSPSNKVTEKGKDVELRCDPISGHTALYWYRQSLGQGLEFLIYFQGNSAPDKSGLPSDRFSAERTGGSVSTLTIQRTQQEDSAVYLCASSPRQRSVTQYFGPGTRLTVL.

The chain links TRBV7-2 to TRBJ1-1; no clear D gene. The V end lost 3 bases, the J end lost 5 bases, and 13 bases lay between the germline ends. Germline V gives CDR1 SGHTA, CDR2 FQGNSA. The CDR3 contains 14 residues. This chain's CDR3 is CASSLMPTGTEAFF. CDR3 nucleotides: TGTGCCAGCAGCTTGATGCCCACCGGGACTGAAGCTTTCTTT.

The J gene is TRBJ2-5, the V gene TRBV18, with 8 bases fitting TRBD1. Germline loops: CDR1 KGHSH, CDR2 LQKENI. This CDR3 comprises 14 residues. V lost 6 bases, J lost 5 bases, and 8 bases stayed unmatched. This CDR3 is CASSPWTGTETQYF. The DNA of the CDR3 is TGTGCCAGCTCCCCCTGGACAGGGACTGAGACCCAGTACTTC.

The CDR3 region is CATSREFGTGINTGELFF. Here the CDR3 DNA reads TGTGCCACCAGCAGAGAATTTGGAACAGGGATTAACACCGGGGAGCTGTTTTTT. The chain couples TRBV15 to TRBJ2-2, with D possibly being TRBD1 (6 bases). This CDR3 is built from 18 residues. Looked up from germline, CDR1 is LNHNV and CDR2 is YYDKDF (reference sequence). Trimming shortened V by 0 bases and J by 2 bases, and 16 bases separated the two germline ends.